Listed here are 28 T cell receptor beta chains from one sample, sequenced in a study of blood T cell repertoires in COVID-19. The method was immunoSEQ multiplex PCR; TCRdb's version includes in-frame clones alone and lacks a portion of them. The sample gives approximately 200,000 clones, roughly 85% of which show up once; 2.9% is in the top ten. Source material: peripheral blood. The source is a man aged 45-60 years who had recovered from COVID-19.

The rearrangement uses TRBV2 and TRBJ1-6; a possible D gene is TRBD1 (6 bases). The CDR3 runs to 15 residues. Germline CDR1 SNHLY, CDR2 FYNNEI. V shed 6 bases and J shed 6 bases, with 15 bases lying between them. CDR3 amino acids: CASRSGTLGNSPLHF. The CDR3 DNA follows: TGTGCCAGCAGGTCCGGGACACTCGGTAATTCACCCCTCCACTTT.

The chain links TRBV29-1 to TRBJ2-1; TRBD2 matches at 15 bases. V trimming: 6 bases; J trimming: 10 bases; junction bases outside the gene matches: 7. Germline CDR1 reads SQVTM; CDR2 reads ANQGSEA. CDR3 length equals 14 residues. CDR3 sequence reads: CSVREGTSGREQFF. DNA of the CDR3: TGCAGCGTCCGTGAGGGGACTAGCGGGAGGGAGCAGTTCTTC.

J is TRBJ2-1 and V is TRBV7-9; 14 nucleotides agree with TRBD2. Trimming removed 6 bases from V and 0 bases from J; junction bases left unmatched: 10. The CDR3 is 19 residues long. The germline gives CDR1 SEHNR, CDR2 FQNEAQ (reference sequence). CDR3 amino acids: CASRHMGLAGVSSYNEQFF. In nucleotides, the CDR3 is TGTGCCAGCAGACATATGGGACTAGCGGGAGTAAGCTCCTACAATGAGCAGTTCTTC.

The chain uses TRBV3-1 (or the pseudogene TRBV3-2) and TRBJ2-1; no definite D call. V lost 2 bases and J lost 4, with 9 bases in between. This CDR3 spans 14 amino acids. Germline CDR1 reads LGHDT; CDR2 reads YNNKEL (reference sequence). The CDR3 coding sequence is TGTGCCAGCAGCCAATGGGCAGTTTACAATGAGCAGTTCTTC. Its translation is CASSQWAVYNEQFF.

The V call is TRBV27, the J call TRBJ1-5; D is unresolved. The CDR3 sequence is 16 residues long. V lost 3 bases to trimming and J lost 2 bases, with 14 bases between them. Germline CDR1 MNHEY, CDR2 SMNVEV (reference sequence). CDR3 nucleotide sequence: TGTGCCAGCAGTTTGGTGGGAGGAGGCGGCAATCAGCCCCAGCATTTT. Amino acids: CASSLVGGGGNQPQHF.

The CDR3 coding sequence is TGTGCCAGCAGCTCCCCGGAGGACAGCTACAATGAGCAGTTCTTC. It codes for CASSSPEDSYNEQFF. The chain is built from TRBV7-9 and TRBJ2-1; D possibly corresponds to TRBD1 (6 bases). The CDR3 runs to 15 residues. V was clipped by 4 bases and J by 3 bases, with 13 bases between them. Germline V lookup: CDR1 SEHNR, CDR2 FQNEAQ (reference sequence). The full variable domain, rest sourced from reference TRBV7-9 and TRBJ2-1, is DTGVSQNPRHKITKRGQNVTFRCDPISEHNRLYWYRQTLGQGPEFLTYFQNEAQLEKSRLLSDRFSAERPKGSFSTLEIQRTEQGDSAMYLCASSSPEDSYNEQFFGPGTRLTVL.

V usage is TRBV18 and J usage is TRBJ2-3, with D unclear. Germline CDR1 KGHSH, CDR2 LQKENI. This CDR3 region has 16 residues. Trimming shortened V by 1 base and J by 0 bases, and 11 bases separated the two germline ends. CDR3 in DNA: TGTGCCAGCTCACCACGGCAGGCCACCAGCACAGATACGCAGTATTTT. It codes for CASSPRQATSTDTQYF.

In its sample, this clone was seen many times. The genes are TRBV27 and TRBJ2-7; D call uncertain. Germline CDR1 reads MNHEY; CDR2 reads SMNVEV (reference sequence). Trimming stripped 8 bases from V and 0 bases from J, with 8 bases between. This CDR3 spans 12 amino acids. The CDR3 DNA is TGTGCCAGCCCAAACAGCTCCTACGAGCAGTACTTC. This sequence encodes CASPNSSYEQYF.

V gene TRBV5-1 combines with J gene TRBJ2-1; 11 nucleotides line up with TRBD1. CDR1 SGHRS and CDR2 YFSETQ come from the germline V gene. This CDR3 region has 15 residues. V dropped 2 bases and J dropped 8; count of bases not matched to a gene: 6. CDR3 region: CASSFRDRGGDEQFF. CDR3 in DNA: TGCGCCAGCAGCTTCCGGGACAGGGGGGGCGATGAGCAGTTCTTC.

As for this clone: The same CDR3 can be traced to other DNA sequences in this sample. This rearrangement joins TRBV28 to TRBJ1-2; D might be TRBD1 (5 bases). CDR3 length equals 13 residues. CDR1 and CDR2 from the germline V gene are MDHEN and SYDVKM. Trimming took off 4 bases at V and 2 bases at J, with 8 bases between the two ends. CDR3 region: CASSSGRNYGYTF. CDR3 sequence (DNA): TGTGCCAGCAGTTCAGGGCGAAACTATGGCTACACCTTC.

This clone was seen only a few times. The chain is built from TRBV6-5 and TRBJ2-7, with D perhaps matching TRBD2 (7 bases). Trimming shortened V by 6 bases and J by 3 bases, and 15 bases separated the two germline ends. CDR3 size: 14 residues. CDR1 is MNHEY, CDR2 SVGAGI, per germline. The CDR3 DNA reads TGTGCCAGCAGCCCAAGGGGGGGTCTCTACGAGCAGTACTTC. It is translated as CASSPRGGLYEQYF.

This clone was counted a single time. The chain joins TRBV27 to TRBJ2-7; the match to TRBD1 covers 9 bases. This CDR3 has 14 amino acids. V dropped 5 bases and J dropped 4; count of bases not matched to a gene: 6. The germline V gene has CDR1 MNHEY and CDR2 SMNVEV (reference sequence). The CDR3 nucleotides read TGTGCCAGCAGTCTGGGACAGGGAGGGTACGAGCAGTACTTC. This gives the protein CASSLGQGGYEQYF.

The chain recombines TRBV15 with TRBJ2-3; 10 positions agree with TRBD2. Per germline, CDR1 LNHNV and CDR2 YYDKDF (reference sequence). V was pared by 7 bases and J by 2 bases, with 3 bases of the junction left unmatched. The CDR3 consists of 14 residues. The CDR3, as DNA: TGTGCCACCAAAAGCGGGAGGGCCACAGATACGCAGTATTTT. Its protein is CATKSGRATDTQYF.

The gene calls are TRBV3-1 (or the pseudogene TRBV3-2) and TRBJ1-4, with unresolved D. Germline values: CDR1 LGHDT, CDR2 YNNKEL (reference sequence). There are 15 residues in the CDR3. Trimming pared 1 base from V and 4 bases from J, leaving 10 bases between. CDR3 loop: CASSQAQVLNEKLFF. The CDR3 DNA reads TGTGCCAGCAGCCAAGCGCAGGTTCTTAATGAAAAACTGTTTTTT.

This rearrangement joins TRBV9 to TRBJ2-2; a possible D gene is TRBD2 (6 bases). V was trimmed by 0 bases and J by 4 bases, leaving 10 bases between them. Germline V CDR1 and CDR2: SGDLS, YYNGEE. CDR3 length equals 15 residues. In DNA, the CDR3 is TGTGCCAGCAGCGTAGTTGGGGACTTCACCGGGGAGCTGTTTTTT. It codes for CASSVVGDFTGELFF.

V gene TRBV27 combines with J gene TRBJ1-1; no reliable D call. The CDR3 consists of 16 residues. The V and J ends lost 5 bases and 5 bases respectively, with 21 bases between them. Germline CDR1 MNHEY, CDR2 SMNVEV (reference sequence). The CDR3 reads CASSRAVASTMTEAFF. CDR3 bases: TGTGCCAGCAGTCGTGCGGTCGCGAGCACGATGACTGAAGCTTTCTTT.

The chain employs TRBV7-8 and TRBJ2-5; TRBD1 matches at 9 bases. Germline V gene lookup returns CDR1 SGHVS and CDR2 FQNEAQ. V shed 3 bases and J 5 bases; nucleotides not matched to a gene: 7. This CDR3 has 15 amino acids. CDR3 sequence: CASSLDRGPMETQYF. CDR3 in DNA: TGTGCCAGCAGCTTGGACAGGGGTCCAATGGAGACCCAGTACTTC.

This clone was recorded a few times. The chain couples TRBV28 to TRBJ2-7; 8 nucleotides line up with TRBD1. CDR1 MDHEN and CDR2 SYDVKM come from the germline V gene. The J segment lost 2 bases and the V segment lost 4 bases, leaving 4 bases of the junction unmatched. The CDR3 runs to 14 residues. This CDR3 reads CASSSGTGTYEQYF. The CDR3, as DNA: TGTGCCAGCAGTTCCGGGACAGGCACCTACGAGCAGTACTTC.

This rearrangement joins TRBV7-2 to TRBJ2-2; D perhaps matches TRBD2 (5 bases). Trimming stripped 5 bases from V and 9 bases from J, with 16 bases between. This CDR3 is 14 amino acids long. The V gene's germline CDR1 is SGHTA and CDR2 FQGNSA. The CDR3 nucleotides read TGTGCCAGCAGCCCAACTCGGGGTTCCCGGGAGCTGTTTTTT. It is translated as CASSPTRGSRELFF.

The rearrangement joins TRBV28 to TRBJ1-6; D is uncertain. This CDR3 has 16 residues. The ends were cut back, 4 bases at V and 6 bases at J, with 16 bases in the middle. Looked up from germline, CDR1 is MDHEN and CDR2 is SYDVKM. This CDR3 reads CASSSSLGQVNSPLHF. The CDR3 DNA follows: TGTGCCAGCAGTTCGTCCCTTGGGCAGGTTAATTCACCCCTCCACTTT.

The chain combines TRBV10-1 with TRBJ2-7; the match to TRBD2 covers 9 bases. In germline, CDR1 is WNHNN, CDR2 SYGVQD (reference sequence). The CDR3 has 17 amino acids. Unmatched junction bases numbered 11, after V lost 0 bases and J lost 5 bases. CDR3 nucleotide sequence: TGCGCCAGCAGTGAGTCTATACGGCGGGAGGGCGTAAACGAGCAGTACTTC. Translation gives CASSESIRREGVNEQYF.

The J gene is TRBJ1-2, the V gene TRBV10-2; 9 nucleotides match TRBD1. CDR1 and CDR2 (germline): WSHSY, SAAADI. Trimming took 3 bases from V and 2 from J; bases not matched to a gene: 7. The CDR3 extends over 16 amino acids. In nucleotides, the CDR3 is TGCGCCAGCAGTGACCCTCCCGGGACAGGGAACTATGGCTACACCTTC. Its protein is CASSDPPGTGNYGYTF.

This clone was detected once. The gene calls are TRBV28 and TRBJ2-7, with 7 positions matching TRBD2. With V trimmed by 7 bases and J by 5 bases, 11 bases remained unmatched. This CDR3 region has 14 residues. CDR1 MDHEN and CDR2 SYDVKM come from the germline V gene. The CDR3: CASNGRESLHEQYF. The CDR3 coding sequence is TGTGCCAGCAATGGGCGGGAGTCCCTCCACGAGCAGTACTTC. The whole variable domain, remainder taken from reference TRBV28 and TRBJ2-7, is DVKVTQSSRYLVKRTGEKVFLECVQDMDHENMFWYRQDPGLGLRLIYFSYDVKMKEKGDIPEGYSVSREKKERFSLILESASTNQTSMYLCASNGRESLHEQYFGPGTRLTVT.

The V and J genes are TRBV14 and TRBJ1-2; TRBD1 aligns across 11 bases. The CDR3 is 17 residues long. V lost 2 bases to trimming and J lost 4 bases; unmatched junction nucleotides: 9. Looked up from germline, CDR1 is SGHDN and CDR2 is FVKESK. CDR3 coding DNA: TGTGCCAGCAGCCAAACGATCCGGACAGGGGGCAGCTATGGCTACACCTTC. Its translation is CASSQTIRTGGSYGYTF.

The rearrangement links TRBV5-5 to TRBJ2-6, with 8 nucleotides matching TRBD1. Trimming took 3 bases from V and 0 from J; bases not matched to a gene: 5. This CDR3 contains 17 residues. Germline assignment: CDR1 SGHKS and CDR2 YYEKEE (reference sequence). CDR3 in DNA: TGTGCCAGCAGCTCGCAGGGGGCCAACTCTGGGGCCAACGTCCTGACTTTC. Translating gives CASSSQGANSGANVLTF.

V usage is TRBV27 and J usage is TRBJ2-2, with 15 bases lining up with TRBD2. Germline V gene lookup returns CDR1 MNHEY and CDR2 SMNVEV (reference sequence). This CDR3 is 17 amino acids long. Trimming removed 4 bases from V and 7 bases from J; junction bases left unmatched: 7. This CDR3 reads CASSSNGLAGGVGELFF. CDR3 coding DNA: TGTGCCAGCAGTTCAAATGGACTAGCGGGAGGGGTCGGGGAGCTGTTTTTT.

The chain recombines TRBV6-6 with TRBJ2-7, with TRBD1 matching over 10 bases. Trimming cost V 5 bases and J 2 bases; bases outside gene matches: 6. This CDR3 comprises 15 residues. Germline CDR1 MNHNY, CDR2 SVGAGI (reference sequence). The DNA of the CDR3 is TGTGCCAGCAGTCAACCGGGACAGGGGCCCTACGAGCAGTACTTC. It codes for CASSQPGQGPYEQYF.

This sequence joins TRBV19 and TRBJ2-2, with 7 nucleotides matching TRBD2. After removal of 2 bases from V and 8 bases from J, the junction contained 11 bases not matched to a gene. The CDR3 has 16 amino acids. In germline, CDR1 is LNHDA, CDR2 SQIVND (reference sequence). The CDR3 region has the DNA TGTGCCAGTAGTATACTGGGCGGGAGAATTACGGGGGAGCTGTTTTTT. Translated: CASSILGGRITGELFF.